The clone carrying this T cell receptor beta chain came up a few times. Its matching antigen is unknown. Primers: 60 Vbeta forward and 13 Jbeta reverse. The assay was immunoSEQ multiplex PCR, and TCRdb's table has in-frame clones only and misses some. The data hold around 100,000 clones, with about three quarters observed a single time. The CDR3 extends over 20 amino acids. The V segment lost 0 bases and the J segment 1 base; nucleotides outside the gene matches: 10. Germline CDR1 is SGDLS and CDR2 is YYNGEE. The entry originates in a study of cytomegalovirus exposure and HLA in healthy donors. Study outcomes and limitations: For presence/absence analyses, sequencing depth was assumed to be roughly uniform across donors.

This TCR was recovered from a male donor in good health and CMV-seropositive. Material: PBMCs. The chain has TRBV9 and TRBJ2-2, with 12 bases aligning to TRBD2. CDR3 in DNA: TGTGCCAGCAGCGTAGTGGGAACGCCGGGACTAGCGGGGAACACCGGGGAGCTGTTTTTT. It yields the protein CASSVVGTPGLAGNTGELFF.